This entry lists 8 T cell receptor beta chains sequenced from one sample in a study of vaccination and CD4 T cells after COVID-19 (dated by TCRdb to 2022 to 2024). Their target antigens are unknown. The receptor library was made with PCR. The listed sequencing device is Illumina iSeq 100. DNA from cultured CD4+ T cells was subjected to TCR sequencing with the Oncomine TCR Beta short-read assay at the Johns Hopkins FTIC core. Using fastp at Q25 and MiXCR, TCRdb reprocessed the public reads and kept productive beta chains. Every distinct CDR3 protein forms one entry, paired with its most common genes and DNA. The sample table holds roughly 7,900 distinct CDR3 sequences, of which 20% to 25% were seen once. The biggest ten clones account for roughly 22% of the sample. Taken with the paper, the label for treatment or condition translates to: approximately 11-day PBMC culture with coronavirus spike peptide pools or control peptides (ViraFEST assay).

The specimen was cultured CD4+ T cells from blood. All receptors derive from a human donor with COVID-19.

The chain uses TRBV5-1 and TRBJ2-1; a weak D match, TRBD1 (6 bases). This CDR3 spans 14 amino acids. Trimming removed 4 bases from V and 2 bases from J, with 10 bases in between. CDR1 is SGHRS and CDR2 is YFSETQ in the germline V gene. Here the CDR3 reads CASSDGQPYNEQFF. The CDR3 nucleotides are TGCGCCAGCAGCGACGGACAGCCCTACAATGAGCAGTTCTTC. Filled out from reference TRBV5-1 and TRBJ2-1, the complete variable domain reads KAGVTQTPRYLIKTRGQQVTLSCSPISGHRSVSWYQQTPGQGLQFLFEYFSETQRNKGNFPGRFSGRQFSNSRSEMNVSTLELGDSALYLCASSDGQPYNEQFFGPGTRLTVL.

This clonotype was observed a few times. The CDR3 sequence: CASSLGQGETDTQYF. CDR3 sequence (DNA): TGTGCCAGCAGTTTAGGGCAGGGGGAAACAGATACGCAGTATTTT. This chain joins TRBV12-3 or TRBV12-4 and TRBJ2-3; 7 bases are a match to TRBD1. Germline trimming cut 1 base from V and 3 bases from J; bases unmatched to any gene: 4. CDR3 length: 15 amino acids.

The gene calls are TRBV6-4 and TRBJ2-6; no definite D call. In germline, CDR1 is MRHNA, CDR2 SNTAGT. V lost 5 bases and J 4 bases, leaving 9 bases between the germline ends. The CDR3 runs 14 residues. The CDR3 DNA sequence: TGTGCCAGCAGTCCGGGCCCCGGGGCCAACGTCCTGACTTTC. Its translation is CASSPGPGANVLTF.

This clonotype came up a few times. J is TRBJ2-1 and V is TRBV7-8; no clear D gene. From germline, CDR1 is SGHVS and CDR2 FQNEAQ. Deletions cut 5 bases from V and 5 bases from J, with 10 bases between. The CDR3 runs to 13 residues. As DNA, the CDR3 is TGTGCCAGCAGCCATACAAGAGACAATGAGCAGTTCTTC. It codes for CASSHTRDNEQFF.

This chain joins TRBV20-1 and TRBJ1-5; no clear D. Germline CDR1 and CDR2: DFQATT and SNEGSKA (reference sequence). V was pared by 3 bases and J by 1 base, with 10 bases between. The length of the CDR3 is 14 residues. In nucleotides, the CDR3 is TGCAGTGCTAGCCCCCGAGGAAGCAATCAGCCCCAGCATTTT. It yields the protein CSASPRGSNQPQHF.

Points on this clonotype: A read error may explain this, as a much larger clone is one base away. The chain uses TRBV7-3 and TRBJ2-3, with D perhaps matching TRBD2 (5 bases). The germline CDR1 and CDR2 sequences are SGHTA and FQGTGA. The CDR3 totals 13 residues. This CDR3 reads CDSSQAGPDTQYF. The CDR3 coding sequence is TGTGACAGCAGCCAGGCGGGTCCAGATACGCAGTATTTT.

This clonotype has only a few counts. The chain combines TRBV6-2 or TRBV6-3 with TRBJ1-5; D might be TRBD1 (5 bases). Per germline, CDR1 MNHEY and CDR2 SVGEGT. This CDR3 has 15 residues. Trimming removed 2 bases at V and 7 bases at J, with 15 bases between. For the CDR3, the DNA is TGTGCCAGCAGTTACCAGGAGGAGGGGAAGCAGCCCCAGCATTTT. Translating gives CASSYQEEGKQPQHF.

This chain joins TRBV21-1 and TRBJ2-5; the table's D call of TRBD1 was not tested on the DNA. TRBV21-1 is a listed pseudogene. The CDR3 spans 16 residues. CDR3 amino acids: CASSKGRTGLQETQYF. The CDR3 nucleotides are TGTGCCAGCAGCAAAGGGCGGACAGGCCTCCAAGAGACCCAGTACTTC.